This T cell receptor beta chain was documented in a study of T cell repertoires in breast cancer (dated by TCRdb to 2016 to 2018). As for the study more broadly: Tumors, lymph nodes and peripheral blood lymphocytes from breast cancer patients were profiled in the study, along with peripheral blood from healthy control donors. On average, roughly 500,000 sequences per sample and around 10 reads per input cell were obtained by sequencing. Tumor-free lymph nodes were processed without enzymatic digestion, and blood samples were separated by Ficoll. The study reasoned that TCRs shared between breast cancer patients would target shared antigens, given breast cancer's low mutational burden and rare common mutations. Nine healthy donors, of an age range similar to that of the patients, were included as controls. Tumors and tumor-involved lymph nodes were minced, digested with Liberase and DNase, and then passed through 70-um and 40-um filters. ER+/PR+ status was present in the majority of the 20 to 25 patient tumors that were analyzed for shared TCRs. Broader findings and caveats from the paper: Shared TCRs were encoded by various nucleotide sequences, which suggests selection and expansion based on antigen. Emulsion RT-PCR was considered qualitative rather than quantitative, because transcript abundance and primer differences skewed the recovery of clones. Compared with tumor-free nodes, tumor-involved sentinel lymph nodes shared about fourfold more TCRs with matched tumor repertoires (roughly 7.3% versus 1.9%). Genuine antitumor clones may have been missed because singleton TCRs were discarded and only part of each tumor was sampled. TRBV7 predominance was observed among shared TCRs, which possibly reflected tumor recognition or mispriming bias from eight TRBV7 primers. Fewer than 20 TCR pairs were shared across seven or more patient tumors and were rarely found in control blood, which suggested possible tumor specificity.

Receptors were amplified or captured by emulsion pairing. Unpaired genes were suppressed by a second nested PCR containing blocking oligos, after which a third nested PCR added Illumina adaptors and barcodes. Each emulsion RT-PCR master mix held roughly 5,000-280,000 T cells and included C-region, Stepout and V-region primers. The Micellula Emulsion and Purification Kit was used to make the emulsions, and Qiagen OneStep RT-PCR reagents were used for RT-PCR. Pooled libraries were sequenced with paired-end 2 x 250 reads on an Illumina MiSeq. As for how the authors treated the data: Read pairs were joined in Galaxy and clipped at the engineered overlap into separate alpha and beta files; unclipped reads were discarded. Alpha-beta pairs were assigned using CompleteTCR, a MiTCR-based pipeline in which chains sharing read cluster identifiers are linked by an R script. TCR sequences that were observed only once, about 1-3.4% of the total, were removed as potential sequencing errors. TCRdb reran the public reads through fastp at Q25 and MiXCR, keeping productive beta chains. When rows share a CDR3 protein, they turn into one entry using the most common DNA and genes. In this record, the V and J calls reflect TCRdb's handling and not the investigators' own analysis. In this sample the table shows tens of thousands of distinct CDR3 sequences, 35% to 50% of which occur a single time. The ten biggest clones cover less than 70% of the sample.

From the cysteine up to the phenylalanine, the CDR3 has a length of 14 residues. Solely the CDR3 DNA is kept, with 42 bases framed from the first base. Trimming leaves V shorter by 3 bases and J shorter by 2 bases, with the junction holding 2 bases beyond the gene matches. The germline V gene yields SGDLS for CDR1 and YYNGEE for CDR2. The study used an expanded emulsion RT-PCR method with primers for all TCR V genes to analyze paired alpha-beta TCRs of CD8+ T cells. Before emulsion RT-PCR, CD8+ T cells were isolated using a CD8 positive selection kit and then incubated overnight in 8.5 to 10 IU/mL IL-2. The table lists this clonotype with a count of one. Its binding antigen is unknown. Base quality data are lacking; no much larger clone is found one base away. One read alone makes for weak evidence.

This sequence uses TRBV9 and TRBJ1-3; 7 bases in between match TRBD1. Sequenced: CD8+ T cells. The TCR originated in a pool of human donors with breast cancer or a healthy control (not recorded which). The nucleotides are TGTGCCAGCAGCGAAACAGGGGCTGGAAACACCATATATTTT. This yields the protein CASSETGAGNTIYF.